The sequence of this TCR beta chain was determined in a study of blood T cell repertoires in COVID-19. Study as a whole: The origin of the acute and convalescent COVID-19 samples was the United States, Italy and Spain.

Some clones are missing from TCRdb's copy, which holds only in-frame ones; the method was immunoSEQ multiplex PCR. The sample lists about 380,000 clones, over 65% seen once, with 1.1% in the top ten. This CDR3 spans 15 amino acids. V was pared by 3 bases and J by 7 bases, with 6 bases of the junction left unmatched. Germline assignment: CDR1 SGHKS and CDR2 YYEKEE (reference sequence). This chain links TRBV5-5 with TRBJ1-6; 8 bases match TRBD1. This sequence originates from a human donor with acute or convalescent COVID-19. The donor label of this sample is uncertain. Sequencing was done on a sample of peripheral blood. CDR3 DNA sequence: TGTGCCAGCAGCTCCGGACAGGGTGTGAATTCACCCCTCCACTTT. Protein product: CASSSGQGVNSPLHF. Variable domain in full (rest from reference TRBV5-5 and TRBJ1-6): DAGVTQSPTHLIKTRGQQVTLRCSPISGHKSVSWYQQVLGQGPQFIFQYYEKEERGRGNFPDRFSARQFPNYSSELNVNALLLGDSALYLCASSSGQGVNSPLHFGNGTRLTVT.